The entry below gives a single T cell receptor delta chain sequence along with its context. This clone was observed a few times. There is no known antigen for this receptor. TCRdb's entry gives the protein of a much larger clone, which mismatches this DNA's translation at residue 13, likely from a read error; the protein reported here is translated from the DNA. The germline V gene supplies CDR1 GEAIGNYY and CDR2 EKD. The CDR3 numbers 18 residues from cysteine through phenylalanine. The DNA shown is the 54-base CDR3, in frame from base 1. Libraries were made using RT-PCR. Sequencing relied on an Illumina MiSeq. Via CATT, TCRdb reprocessed the public reads, and rows with identical DNA were then joined. The sample records about 15,000 delta-chain clones, about 9.8% of which are singletons. About two thirds of the sample is taken by the ten largest. The sample is drawn from a study of gamma-delta T cells after stem cell transplantation (dated by TCRdb to 2016 to 2018).

The sequence came from a human donor. It is not recorded whose cells these are; they may come from a transplant donor. The source material was gamma-delta T cells. The V and J genes are TRDV2 and TRDJ3, with TRDD3 as a weak D call on 5 bases. Read as DNA, the sequence is TGTGCCTGTGACACCGGGATGACGAACTCCTGGGACGCCCGACAGATGTTTTTC. The resulting protein is CACDTGMTNSWDARQMFF.